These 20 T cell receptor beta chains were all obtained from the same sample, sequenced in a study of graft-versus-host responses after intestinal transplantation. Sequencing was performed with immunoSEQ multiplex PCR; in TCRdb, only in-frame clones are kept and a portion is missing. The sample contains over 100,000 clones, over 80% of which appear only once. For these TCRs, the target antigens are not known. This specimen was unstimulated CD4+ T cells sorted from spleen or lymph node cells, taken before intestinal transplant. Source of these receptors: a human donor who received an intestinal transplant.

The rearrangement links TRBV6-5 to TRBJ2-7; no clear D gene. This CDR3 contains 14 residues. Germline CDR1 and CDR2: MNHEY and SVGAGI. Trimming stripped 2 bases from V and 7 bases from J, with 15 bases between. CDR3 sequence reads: CASSYRTPMGEQYF. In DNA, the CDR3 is TGTGCCAGCAGTTACCGGACCCCGATGGGGGAGCAGTACTTC.

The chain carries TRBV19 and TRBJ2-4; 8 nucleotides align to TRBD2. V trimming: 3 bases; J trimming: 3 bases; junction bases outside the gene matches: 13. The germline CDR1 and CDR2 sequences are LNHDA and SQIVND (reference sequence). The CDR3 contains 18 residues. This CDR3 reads CASSISGTVLVGKNIQYF. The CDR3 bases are TGTGCCAGTAGTATTAGCGGGACTGTTTTAGTGGGCAAAAACATTCAGTACTTC.

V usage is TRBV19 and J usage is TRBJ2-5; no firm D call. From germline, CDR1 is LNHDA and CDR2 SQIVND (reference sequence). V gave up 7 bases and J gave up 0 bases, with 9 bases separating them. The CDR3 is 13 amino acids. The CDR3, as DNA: TGTGCCAGTACTGGCAGGAACCAAGAGACCCAGTACTTC. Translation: CASTGRNQETQYF.

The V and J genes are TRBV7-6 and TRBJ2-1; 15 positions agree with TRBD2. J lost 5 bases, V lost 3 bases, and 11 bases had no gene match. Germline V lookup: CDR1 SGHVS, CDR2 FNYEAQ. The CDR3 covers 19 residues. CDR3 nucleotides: TGTGCCAGCAGCTTGACGGGACTAGCGGGAGGTTTTCGGGACAATGAGCAGTTCTTC. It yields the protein CASSLTGLAGGFRDNEQFF.

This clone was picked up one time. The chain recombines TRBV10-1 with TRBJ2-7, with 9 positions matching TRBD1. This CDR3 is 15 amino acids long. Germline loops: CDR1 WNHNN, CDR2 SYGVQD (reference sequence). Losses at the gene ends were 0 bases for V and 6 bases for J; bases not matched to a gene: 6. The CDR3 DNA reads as TGCGCCAGCAGTGAGTCGGGGACAGGGACGCGCGAGCAGTACTTC. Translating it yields CASSESGTGTREQYF.

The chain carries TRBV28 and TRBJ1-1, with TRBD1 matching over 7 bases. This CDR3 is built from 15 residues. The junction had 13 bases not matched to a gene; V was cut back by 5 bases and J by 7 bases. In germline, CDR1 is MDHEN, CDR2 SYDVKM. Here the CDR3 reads CASSLGGRSHREAFF. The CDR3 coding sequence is TGTGCCAGCAGTCTAGGGGGCAGGTCCCATCGTGAAGCTTTCTTT. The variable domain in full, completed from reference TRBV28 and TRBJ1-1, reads DVKVTQSSRYLVKRTGEKVFLECVQDMDHENMFWYRQDPGLGLRLIYFSYDVKMKEKGDIPEGYSVSREKKERFSLILESASTNQTSMYLCASSLGGRSHREAFFGQGTRLTVV.

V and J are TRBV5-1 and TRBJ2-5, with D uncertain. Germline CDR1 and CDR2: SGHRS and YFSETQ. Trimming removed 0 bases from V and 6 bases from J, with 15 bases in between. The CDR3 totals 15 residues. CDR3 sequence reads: CASSLDPAGQQTQYF. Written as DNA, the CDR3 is TGCGCCAGCAGCTTGGATCCCGCAGGTCAGCAGACCCAGTACTTC.

CDR3 sequence (DNA): TGCAGCGGCGCCCGGACAGTGTCTAGCACAGATACGCAGTATTTT. It specifies CSGARTVSSTDTQYF. This chain links TRBV29-1 with TRBJ2-3, with a possible D match to TRBD1 (6 bases). CDR1 and CDR2 from the germline V gene are SQVTM and ANQGSEA. The V gene lost 7 bases and the J gene lost 0 bases, with 17 bases spanning the gap. CDR3 length: 15 amino acids.

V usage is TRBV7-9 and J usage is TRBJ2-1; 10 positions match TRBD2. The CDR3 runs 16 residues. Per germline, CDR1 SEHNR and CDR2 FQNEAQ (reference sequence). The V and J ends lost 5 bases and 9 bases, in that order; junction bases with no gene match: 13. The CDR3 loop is CASSKSQREGRGEQFF. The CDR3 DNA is TGTGCCAGCAGCAAGAGCCAGCGGGAGGGCCGAGGTGAGCAGTTCTTC.

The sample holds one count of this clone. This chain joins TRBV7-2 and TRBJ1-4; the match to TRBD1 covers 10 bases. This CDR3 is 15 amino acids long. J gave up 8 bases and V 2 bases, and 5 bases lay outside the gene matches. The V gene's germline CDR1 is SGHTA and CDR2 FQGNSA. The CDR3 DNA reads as TGTGCCAGCAGCTTACCCGACAGGGGGCGCGAAAAACTGTTTTTT. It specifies CASSLPDRGREKLFF.

The CDR3 DNA reads as TGTGCCAGCAGCCCGAAATGGAGGGGGGCAGAAGGCTCCTCCTACGAGCAGTACTTC. Protein sequence: CASSPKWRGAEGSSYEQYF. This rearrangement joins TRBV5-6 to TRBJ2-7, with D perhaps matching TRBD1 or TRBD2 (6 bases each). This CDR3 region has 19 residues. Germline V gene lookup returns CDR1 SGHDT and CDR2 YYEEEE. Trimming stripped 4 bases from V and 0 bases from J, with 26 bases between.

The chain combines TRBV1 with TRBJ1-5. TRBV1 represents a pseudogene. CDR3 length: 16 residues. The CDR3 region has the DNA TGCACCAGCAGCCAAGAAGGGGGGAGGAGCAATCAGCCCCAGCATTTT. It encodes CTSSQEGGRSNQPQHF.

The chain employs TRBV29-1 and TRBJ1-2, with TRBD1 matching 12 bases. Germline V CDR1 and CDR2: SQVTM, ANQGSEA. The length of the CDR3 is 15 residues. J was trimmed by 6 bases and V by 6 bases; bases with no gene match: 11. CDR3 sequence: CSVVKRDRGLDGYTF. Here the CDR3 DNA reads TGCAGCGTCGTAAAACGGGACAGGGGGCTAGATGGCTACACCTTC.

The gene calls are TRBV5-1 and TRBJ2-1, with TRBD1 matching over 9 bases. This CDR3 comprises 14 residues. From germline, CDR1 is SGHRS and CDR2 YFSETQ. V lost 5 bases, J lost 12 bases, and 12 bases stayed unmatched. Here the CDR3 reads CASSYIRDRVGQFF. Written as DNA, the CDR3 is TGCGCCAGCAGTTACATCCGGGACAGGGTGGGGCAGTTCTTC. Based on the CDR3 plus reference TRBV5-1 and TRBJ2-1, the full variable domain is KAGVTQTPRYLIKTRGQQVTLSCSPISGHRSVSWYQQTPGQGLQFLFEYFSETQRNKGNFPGRFSGRQFSNSRSEMNVSTLELGDSALYLCASSYIRDRVGQFFGPGTRLTVL.

CDR3: CASRGQGSNGYTF. The CDR3 DNA is TGTGCCAGCAGAGGACAGGGGTCGAATGGCTACACCTTC. The V gene is TRBV28, the J gene TRBJ1-2; 9 bases are a match to TRBD1. CDR1 and CDR2 (germline): MDHEN, SYDVKM. CDR3 size: 13 residues. With V trimmed by 6 bases and J by 6 bases, 5 bases remained unmatched.

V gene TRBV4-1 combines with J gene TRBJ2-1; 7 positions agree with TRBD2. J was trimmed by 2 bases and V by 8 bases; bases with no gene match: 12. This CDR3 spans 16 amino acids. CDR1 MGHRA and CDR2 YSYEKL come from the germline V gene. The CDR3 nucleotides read TGCGCCAGCTGTACTCCGGGGGGTGGGACCTACAATGAGCAGTTCTTC. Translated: CASCTPGGGTYNEQFF.

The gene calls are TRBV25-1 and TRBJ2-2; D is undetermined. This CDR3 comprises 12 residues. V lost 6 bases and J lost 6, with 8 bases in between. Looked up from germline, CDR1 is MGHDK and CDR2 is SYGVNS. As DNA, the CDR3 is TGTGCCAGCAGCTCTAGGGCCGGGGAGCTGTTTTTT. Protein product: CASSSRAGELFF.

The chain's CDR3 is CASSPGPSTDTQYF. The CDR3 DNA sequence: TGTGCCAGCTCACCGGGACCGAGCACAGATACGCAGTATTTT. The chain employs TRBV18 and TRBJ2-3, with D perhaps given as TRBD1 or TRBD2 (5 bases each). The V and J ends lost 3 bases and 0 bases respectively, with 7 bases between them. Germline-derived CDR1 and CDR2 are KGHSH and LQKENI. There are 14 residues in the CDR3.

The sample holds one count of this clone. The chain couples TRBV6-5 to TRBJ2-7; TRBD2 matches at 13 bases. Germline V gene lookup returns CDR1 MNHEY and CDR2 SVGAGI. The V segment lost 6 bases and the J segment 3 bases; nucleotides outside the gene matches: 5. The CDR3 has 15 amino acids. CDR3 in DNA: TGTGCCAGCAGCCGGACTAGCGGGAGAATCTACGAGCAGTACTTC. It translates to CASSRTSGRIYEQYF.

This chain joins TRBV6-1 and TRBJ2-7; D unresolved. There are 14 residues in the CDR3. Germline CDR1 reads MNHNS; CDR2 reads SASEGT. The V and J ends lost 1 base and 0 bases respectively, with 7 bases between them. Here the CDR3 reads CASSEGVGSYEQYF. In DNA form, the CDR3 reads TGTGCCAGCAGTGAAGGGGTGGGCTCCTACGAGCAGTACTTC.